In this sample, the clone carrying this T cell receptor (beta chain) turned up a few times. The CDR3 extends over 17 amino acids. The ends lost 4 bases at V and 3 bases at J; junction bases unmatched: 10. Germline V gives CDR1 SGHRS, CDR2 YFSETQ. TCRdb used MiXCR to reprocess the 5' RACE reads, holding one entry per CDR3 protein. The sample consists of about 430,000 distinct CDR3 sequences, approximately 18% of them appearing once. These data belong to a study of identical twins. The chain uses TRBV5-1 and TRBJ2-3; 11 bases match TRBD1. The sample was naive T cells sorted from blood. The receptor's source is a man aged 45-65 years in good health. CDR3 amino acids: CASSPGTGGIRTDTQYF. CDR3 nucleotides: TGCGCCAGCAGCCCTGGGACAGGGGGAATTAGAACAGATACGCAGTATTTT.